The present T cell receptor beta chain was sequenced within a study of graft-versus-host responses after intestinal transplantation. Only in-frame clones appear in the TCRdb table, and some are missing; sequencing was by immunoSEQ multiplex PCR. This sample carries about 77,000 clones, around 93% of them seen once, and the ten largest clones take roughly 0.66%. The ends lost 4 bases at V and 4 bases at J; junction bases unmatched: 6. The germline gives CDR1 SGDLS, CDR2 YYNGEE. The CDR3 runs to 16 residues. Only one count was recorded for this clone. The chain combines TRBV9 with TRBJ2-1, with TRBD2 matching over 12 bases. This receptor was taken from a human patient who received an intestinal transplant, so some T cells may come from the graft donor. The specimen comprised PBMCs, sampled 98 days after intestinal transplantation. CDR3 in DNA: TGTGCCAGCAGCCTTAGGACTAGCGGGGTTTACAATGAGCAGTTCTTC. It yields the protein CASSLRTSGVYNEQFF. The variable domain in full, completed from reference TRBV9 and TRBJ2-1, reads DSGVTQTPKHLITATGQRVTLRCSPRSGDLSVYWYQQSLDQGLQFLIQYYNGEERAKGNILERFSAQQFPDLHSELNLSSLELGDSALYFCASSLRTSGVYNEQFFGPGTRLTVL.